The sequence of this T cell receptor (beta chain) was determined in a study of control samples from healthy donors and cancer patients. The protocol was immunoSEQ multiplex PCR, while the TCRdb copy is restricted to in-frame clones and leaves out a portion. The sample holds 130,000 or so clones, roughly 92% seen once. Trimming shortened V by 5 bases and J by 2 bases, and 15 bases separated the two germline ends. The CDR3 loop spans 15 amino acids. Germline V CDR1 and CDR2: SGHTA, FQGNSA. The V call is TRBV7-2, the J call TRBJ2-5, with a weak D call TRBD2 (7 bases). Source material: blood. This receptor was obtained from a man aged 18-30 years in good health. For the CDR3, the DNA is TGTGCCAGCAGCCCGCGGGGGCCGCGGCAAGAGACCCAGTACTTC. Translation gives CASSPRGPRQETQYF.